The TCR beta chain described here comes from a study of cytomegalovirus exposure and HLA in healthy donors. V gave up 5 bases and J gave up 0 bases; unmatched junction bases: 3. The germline CDR1 and CDR2 sequences are MNHEY and SVGAGI. The CDR3 loop spans 14 amino acids. Study results and caveats: A later analysis linked a missense DCLRE1C variant to TCR beta V- and J-gene trimming.

On this clone itself: Its cognate antigen is unknown.

The PCR used 60 Vbeta and 13 Jbeta primers. This table comes from immunoSEQ multiplex PCR, and its TCRdb copy is limited to in-frame clones, with some not included. The table records 60,000 to 85,000 clones, around 83% of them present only once. This chain connects TRBV6-5 to TRBJ1-1, with 7 positions matching TRBD1. The receptor was derived from a man in his 70s in good health and CMV-seropositive. Sequencing was done on a sample of PBMCs. In nucleotides, the CDR3 is TGTGCCAGCAGTCTACAGGGGTTGAACACTGAAGCTTTCTTT. Its protein product is CASSLQGLNTEAFF.